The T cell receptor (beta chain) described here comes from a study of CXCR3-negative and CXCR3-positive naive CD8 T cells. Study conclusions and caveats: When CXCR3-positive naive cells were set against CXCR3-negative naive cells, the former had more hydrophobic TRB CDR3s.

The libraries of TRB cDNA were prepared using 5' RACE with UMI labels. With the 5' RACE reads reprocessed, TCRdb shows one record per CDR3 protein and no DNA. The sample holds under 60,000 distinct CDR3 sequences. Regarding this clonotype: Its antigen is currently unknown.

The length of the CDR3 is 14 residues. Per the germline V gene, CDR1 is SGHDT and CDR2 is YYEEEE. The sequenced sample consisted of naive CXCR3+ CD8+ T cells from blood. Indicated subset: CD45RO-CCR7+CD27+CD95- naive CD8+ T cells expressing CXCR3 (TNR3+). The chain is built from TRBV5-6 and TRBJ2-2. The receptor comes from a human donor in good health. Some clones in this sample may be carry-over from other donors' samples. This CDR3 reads CASSLAQNTGELFF. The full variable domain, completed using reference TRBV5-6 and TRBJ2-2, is DAGVTQSPTHLIKTRGQQVTLRCSPKSGHDTVSWYQQALGQGPQFIFQYYEEEERQRGNFPDRFSGHQFPNYSSELNVNALLLGDSALYLCASSLAQNTGELFFGEGSRLTVL.